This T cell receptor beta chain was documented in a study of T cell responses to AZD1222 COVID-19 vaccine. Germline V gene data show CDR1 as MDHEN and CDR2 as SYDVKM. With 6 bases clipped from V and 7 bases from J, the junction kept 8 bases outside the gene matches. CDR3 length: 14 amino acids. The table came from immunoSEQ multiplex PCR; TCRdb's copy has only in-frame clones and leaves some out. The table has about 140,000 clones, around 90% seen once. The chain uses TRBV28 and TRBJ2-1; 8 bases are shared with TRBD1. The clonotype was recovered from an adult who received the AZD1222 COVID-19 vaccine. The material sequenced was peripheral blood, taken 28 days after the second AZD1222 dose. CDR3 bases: TGTGCCAGCAGGGGGCAGGGGGCGGGTAATGAGCAGTTCTTC. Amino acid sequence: CASRGQGAGNEQFF.